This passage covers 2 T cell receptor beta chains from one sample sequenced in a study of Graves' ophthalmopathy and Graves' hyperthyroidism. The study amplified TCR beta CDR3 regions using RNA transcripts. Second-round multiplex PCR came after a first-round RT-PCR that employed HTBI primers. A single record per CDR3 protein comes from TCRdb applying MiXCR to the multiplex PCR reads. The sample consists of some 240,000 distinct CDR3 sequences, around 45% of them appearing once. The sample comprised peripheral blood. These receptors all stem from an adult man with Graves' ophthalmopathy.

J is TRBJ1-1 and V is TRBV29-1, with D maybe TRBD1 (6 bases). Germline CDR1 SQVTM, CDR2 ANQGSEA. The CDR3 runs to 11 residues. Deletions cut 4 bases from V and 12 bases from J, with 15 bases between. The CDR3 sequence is CSVVGGERTFF. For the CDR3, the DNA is TGCAGCGTTGTAGGGGGGGAGCGGACTTTCTTT.

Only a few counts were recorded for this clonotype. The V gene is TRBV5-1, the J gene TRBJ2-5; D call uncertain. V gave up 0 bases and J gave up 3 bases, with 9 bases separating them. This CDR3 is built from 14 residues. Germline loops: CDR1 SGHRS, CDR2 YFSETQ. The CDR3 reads CASSLAAREETQYF. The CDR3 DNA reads TGCGCCAGCAGCTTGGCGGCTAGAGAAGAGACCCAGTACTTC.